The 23 T cell receptor beta chains reported below all come from one sample, sequenced in a study of OX40 agonist ivuxolimab in advanced cancers. Data came from immunoSEQ multiplex PCR; TCRdb stores just in-frame clones and leaves some out. This table holds approximately 89,000 clones, about nine tenths found once. Sample: CD4+ or CD8+ T cells sorted from blood, taken in a trial of the OX40 agonist ivuxolimab. The receptors were gathered from an adult with an advanced solid tumor such as melanoma, head and neck, liver or kidney cancer.

The chain carries TRBV11-1 and TRBJ2-3; unclear D gene. The CDR3 has 13 amino acids. V gave up 1 base and J gave up 7 bases, with 9 bases separating them. CDR1 is SGHAT, CDR2 FQDESV, per germline (reference sequence). CDR3: CASSLGRTHTQYF. The CDR3 nucleotides read TGTGCCAGCAGCTTAGGACGAACCCATACGCAGTATTTT.

The gene calls are TRBV7-2 and TRBJ1-2; D call uncertain. Trimming shortened V by 0 bases and J by 6 bases, and 8 bases separated the two germline ends. This CDR3 is built from 13 residues. CDR1 SGHTA and CDR2 FQGNSA come from the germline V gene. DNA for the CDR3: TGTGCCAGCAGCTTAGCGCGGGTAGATGGCTACACCTTC. The encoded protein is CASSLARVDGYTF.

The chain links TRBV27 to TRBJ2-1; D possibly corresponds to TRBD1 (5 bases). V was shortened by 1 base and J by 2 bases, with 9 bases between the two germline ends. The CDR3 covers 15 residues. Germline V gene sequence: CDR1 MNHEY, CDR2 SMNVEV (reference sequence). Here the CDR3 reads CASSLWAGTYNEQFF. The CDR3 DNA reads as TGTGCCAGCAGTTTATGGGCAGGGACCTACAATGAGCAGTTCTTC.

CDR3 loop: CASSDLAGGHTDTQYF. The CDR3 DNA reads as TGTGCCAGCAGTGACCTAGCGGGGGGCCATACAGATACGCAGTATTTT. The chain links TRBV6-1 to TRBJ2-3; 11 bases match TRBD2. The J segment lost 3 bases and the V segment lost 3 bases, leaving 5 bases of the junction unmatched. Germline values: CDR1 MNHNS, CDR2 SASEGT. There are 16 residues in the CDR3.

A single count supports this clone. This chain links TRBV27 with TRBJ2-1, with TRBD2 identical over 15 bases. The CDR3 runs 16 residues. CDR1 and CDR2 from the germline V gene are MNHEY and SMNVEV (reference sequence). Unmatched junction bases numbered 8, after V lost 5 bases and J lost 9 bases. The CDR3 loop reads CASSRWTSGRESEQFF. The CDR3 DNA reads TGTGCCAGCAGTCGATGGACTAGCGGGAGGGAGAGTGAGCAGTTCTTC.

V usage is TRBV5-6 and J usage is TRBJ2-2; TRBD1 matches 7 bases. This CDR3 region has 14 residues. Germline V gene data show CDR1 as SGHDT and CDR2 as YYEEEE. Trimming took 6 bases from V and 7 from J; bases not matched to a gene: 9. CDR3 in amino acids: CASTSNRGGGELFF. CDR3 bases: TGTGCCAGCACCTCAAACAGGGGCGGCGGGGAGCTGTTTTTT.

The chain links TRBV6-5 to TRBJ2-2, with unresolved D. There are 15 residues in the CDR3. V shed 6 bases and J shed 0 bases, with 11 bases lying between them. The V gene's germline CDR1 is MNHEY and CDR2 SVGAGI. CDR3 nucleotide sequence: TGTGCCAGCAGACGACGGAGTACGAACACCGGGGAGCTGTTTTTT. This sequence encodes CASRRRSTNTGELFF.

This clone is a singleton in its sample. This sample also contains other DNA sequences that code for the same CDR3. This chain joins TRBV4-2 and TRBJ2-7, with D unclear. V gave up 1 base and J gave up 3 bases, with 4 bases separating them. CDR3 length: 12 residues. The germline V gene encodes CDR1 LGHNA and CDR2 YNFKEQ. The CDR3 nucleotides are TGTGCCAGCAGCCAAGTAAGCTACGAGCAGTACTTC. This codes for CASSQVSYEQYF.

The V and J genes are TRBV28 and TRBJ1-1, with D tentatively TRBD1 (5 bases). The length of the CDR3 is 14 residues. Deletions cut 7 bases from V and 1 base from J, with 13 bases between. The germline V gene has CDR1 MDHEN and CDR2 SYDVKM. CDR3: CASTPGGQNTEAFF. Written as DNA, the CDR3 is TGTGCCAGCACCCCAGGAGGACAGAACACTGAAGCTTTCTTT.

A note on this clone: Other DNA sequences of this sample code for an identical CDR3. The chain couples TRBV7-8 to TRBJ2-1; 8 bases agree with TRBD2. CDR1 SGHVS and CDR2 FQNEAQ come from the germline V gene. The J segment lost 3 bases and the V segment lost 2 bases, leaving 6 bases of the junction unmatched. CDR3 length equals 16 residues. CDR3 sequence reads: CASSLSTSGGYNEQFF. DNA for the CDR3: TGTGCCAGCAGCTTATCAACTAGCGGCGGCTACAATGAGCAGTTCTTC.

This clone was counted a single time. The genes are TRBV5-1 and TRBJ2-3, with a tentative D call TRBD1 (5 bases). V lost 2 bases to trimming and J lost 3 bases, with 10 bases between them. Germline V gene lookup returns CDR1 SGHRS and CDR2 YFSETQ. The CDR3 is 14 amino acids. This chain's CDR3 is CASSLSTGTDTQYF. CDR3 sequence (DNA): TGCGCCAGCAGCTTATCCACAGGAACAGATACGCAGTATTTT.

The CDR3 loop is CASSPLRQAYNEQFF. The CDR3 DNA is TGTGCCAGCTCACCGCTAAGACAGGCCTACAATGAGCAGTTCTTC. The rearrangement links TRBV18 to TRBJ2-1, with a tentative D call TRBD1 (6 bases). Trimming removed 3 bases at V and 2 bases at J, with 11 bases between. CDR1 is KGHSH and CDR2 is LQKENI in the germline V gene. The length of the CDR3 is 15 residues.

The chain employs TRBV6-6 and TRBJ2-1, with D perhaps being TRBD1 or TRBD2 (5 bases each). This CDR3 is 15 amino acids long. From germline, CDR1 is MNHNY and CDR2 SVGAGI (reference sequence). Trimming removed 6 bases from V and 7 bases from J, with 19 bases in between. CDR3 sequence reads: CASRTGTKLLNEQFF. The CDR3 DNA follows: TGTGCCAGCAGAACCGGGACCAAGCTGTTGAATGAGCAGTTCTTC.

This chain connects TRBV20-1 to TRBJ1-1; D is unresolved. The CDR3 runs 10 residues. V was shortened by 1 base and J by 7 bases, with 4 bases between the two germline ends. Germline V gene data show CDR1 as DFQATT and CDR2 as SNEGSKA (reference sequence). The CDR3 DNA follows: TGCAGTGCTAGAGTTATTGAAGCTTTCTTT. Residues: CSARVIEAFF.

The rearrangement uses TRBV25-1 and TRBJ1-4, with a tentative D call TRBD1 (5 bases). The length of the CDR3 is 14 residues. V gave up 4 bases and J gave up 3 bases, with 9 bases separating them. From germline, CDR1 is MGHDK and CDR2 SYGVNS. The CDR3 DNA reads as TGTGCCAGCAGTGTGGGGGTCTCTAATGAAAAACTGTTTTTT. The encoded protein is CASSVGVSNEKLFF. Looking up the rest from reference TRBV25-1 and TRBJ1-4 gives the full variable domain: EADIYQTPRYLVIGTGKKITLECSQTMGHDKMYWYQQDPGMELHLIHYSYGVNSTEKGDLSSESTVSRIRTEHFPLTLESARPSHTSQYLCASSVGVSNEKLFFGSGTQLSVL.

The rearrangement links TRBV27 to TRBJ1-5, with D possibly TRBD1 on 5 matching bases. Germline V gene data show CDR1 as MNHEY and CDR2 as SMNVEV (reference sequence). This CDR3 comprises 15 residues. V was cut by 0 bases and J by 6 bases, with 12 bases left in between. The CDR3 is CASSLSIAGAQPQHF. The CDR3 nucleotides are TGTGCCAGCAGTTTATCGATAGCCGGGGCTCAGCCCCAGCATTTT.

The chain carries TRBV11-2 and TRBJ2-2; TRBD2 is a possible D gene (5 bases). CDR3 size: 15 residues. With 3 bases removed from V and 4 bases from J, the gap between germline ends came to 12 bases. Per germline, CDR1 SGHAT and CDR2 FQNNGV. The CDR3 DNA reads as TGTGCCAGCAGCTTTGAGGGCGCCGGCACCGGGGAGCTGTTTTTT. Translated, it gives CASSFEGAGTGELFF.

CDR3 residues: CATSRSSATNEKLFF. The CDR3, as DNA: TGTGCCACCAGCAGGTCATCCGCAACTAATGAAAAACTGTTTTTT. The chain uses TRBV15 and TRBJ1-4; D gene ambiguous. Trimming removed 3 bases from V and 0 bases from J, with 8 bases in between. The CDR3 extends over 15 amino acids. The germline gives CDR1 LNHNV, CDR2 YYDKDF (reference sequence).

This chain uses TRBV2 with TRBJ1-2, with D perhaps TRBD1 (6 bases). With 9 bases removed from V and 1 base from J, the gap between germline ends came to 9 bases. Germline assignment: CDR1 SNHLY and CDR2 FYNNEI. The CDR3 is made up of 12 amino acids. This CDR3 is CASGGINYGYTF. DNA for the CDR3: TGTGCCAGTGGGGGCATTAACTATGGCTACACCTTC.

As concerns this clone: Other DNA sequences in this sample translate to the same CDR3. The rearrangement links TRBV7-2 to TRBJ2-3; the D is unclear. CDR1 SGHTA and CDR2 FQGNSA come from the germline V gene. CDR3 length equals 12 residues. Trimming cost V 2 bases and J 6 bases, with 6 bases left between them. CDR3 coding DNA: TGTGCCAGCAGCTTACTCGTTGATACGCAGTATTTT. Translated: CASSLLVDTQYF.

V is TRBV4-2 and J is TRBJ2-7; D may be TRBD1 (6 bases). V lost 6 bases and J lost 7, with 19 bases in between. This CDR3 region has 14 residues. The germline CDR1 and CDR2 sequences are LGHNA and YNFKEQ. The CDR3 nucleotides are TGTGCCAGCAGACCGACTAATCCCCAGGGGGAGCAGTACTTC. Translated, it gives CASRPTNPQGEQYF.

The gene calls are TRBV27 and TRBJ1-5; D perhaps matches TRBD1 (5 bases). CDR3 length: 18 amino acids. Trimming took off 6 bases at V and 1 base at J, with 22 bases between the two ends. Per germline, CDR1 MNHEY and CDR2 SMNVEV (reference sequence). This CDR3 reads CASRQNDLDSGSNQPQHF. In DNA, the CDR3 is TGTGCCAGCAGGCAAAATGACCTCGACAGCGGCAGCAATCAGCCCCAGCATTTT.

Regarding this clone: In the same sample, other DNA sequences code for this CDR3. The rearrangement uses TRBV18 and TRBJ2-5; 10 bases map to TRBD2. The CDR3 length is 16 residues. Germline V lookup: CDR1 KGHSH, CDR2 LQKENI. Germline trimming cut 3 bases from V and 4 bases from J; bases unmatched to any gene: 8. This CDR3 is CASSPASGGARETQYF. The DNA for the CDR3 is TGTGCCAGCTCACCGGCCAGCGGGGGGGCCAGAGAGACCCAGTACTTC.